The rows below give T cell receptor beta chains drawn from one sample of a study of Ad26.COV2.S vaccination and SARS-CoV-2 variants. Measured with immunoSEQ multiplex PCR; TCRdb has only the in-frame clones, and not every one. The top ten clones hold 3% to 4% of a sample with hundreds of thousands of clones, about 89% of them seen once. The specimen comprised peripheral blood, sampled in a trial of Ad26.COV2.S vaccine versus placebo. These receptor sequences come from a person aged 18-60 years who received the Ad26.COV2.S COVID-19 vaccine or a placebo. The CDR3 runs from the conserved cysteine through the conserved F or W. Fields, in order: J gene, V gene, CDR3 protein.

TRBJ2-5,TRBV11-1,CASSLGYQETQYF
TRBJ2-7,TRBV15,CATGPSTRGYEQYF
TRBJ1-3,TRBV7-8,CASSEDHVDTIYF
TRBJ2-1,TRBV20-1,CSARSYYEQFF
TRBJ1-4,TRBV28,CASSLSDEKLFF
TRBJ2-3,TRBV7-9,CASSRPGGSTDTQYF
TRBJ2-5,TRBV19,CASSIVEDLGQETQYF
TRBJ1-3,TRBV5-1,CASSLGDRATGNTIYF
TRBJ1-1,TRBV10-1,CASSRDRYTEAFF
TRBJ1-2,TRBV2,CASSLQGNGYTF
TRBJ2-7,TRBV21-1,CASSRRRIAGGLYEQYF
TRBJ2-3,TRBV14,CASKERYSTDTQYF
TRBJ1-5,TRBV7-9,CASSPGTGNQPQHF
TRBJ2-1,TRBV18,CASSPTLSSYNEQFF
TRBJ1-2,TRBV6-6,CASSSGQINYGYTF
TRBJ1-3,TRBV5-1,CASSPYRGSGNTIYF
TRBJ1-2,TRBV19,CASRPSGGYGYTF
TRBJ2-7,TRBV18,CASSPRPLAGNEQYF
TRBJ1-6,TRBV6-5,CASSYSFGTPLHF
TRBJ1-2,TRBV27,CASSPRAYGYTF
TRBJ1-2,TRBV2,CASSASGQEFWGYTF
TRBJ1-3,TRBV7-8,CASSLGSIGNTIYF
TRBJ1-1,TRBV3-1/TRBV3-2,CASSLVPTGTEAFF
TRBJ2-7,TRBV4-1,CASSPRQGSSPYEQYF
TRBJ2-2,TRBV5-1,CASRLDRGQTGELFF
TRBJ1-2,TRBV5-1,CASSPEGQGAEGYTF
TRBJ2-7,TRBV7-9,CASSPGSYEQYF
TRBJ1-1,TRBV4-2,CASSPINLQGDTEAFF
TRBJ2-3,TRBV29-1,CSAGGDTLGTDTQYF
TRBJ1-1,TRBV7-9,CASRLTGLNTEAFF
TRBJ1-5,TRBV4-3,CASSQDRASNQPQHF
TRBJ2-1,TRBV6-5,CASSGGASSYNEQFF
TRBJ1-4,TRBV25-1,CASSEYFGTGNEKLFF
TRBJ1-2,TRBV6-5,CASTKGQRNYGYTF
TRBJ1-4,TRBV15,CATSRDSVNEKLFF
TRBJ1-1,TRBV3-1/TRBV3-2,CASSHIPSGEDTEAFF
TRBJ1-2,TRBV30,CAWSVKRDGYTF
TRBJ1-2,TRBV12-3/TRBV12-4,CASSFGLEGYTF
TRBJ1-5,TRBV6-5,CASSRDNSNQPQHF
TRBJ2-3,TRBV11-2,CASSLLAGAGGTQYF
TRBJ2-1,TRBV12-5,CASALFVAGVKNEQFF
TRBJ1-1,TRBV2,CASHIKGNTEAFF